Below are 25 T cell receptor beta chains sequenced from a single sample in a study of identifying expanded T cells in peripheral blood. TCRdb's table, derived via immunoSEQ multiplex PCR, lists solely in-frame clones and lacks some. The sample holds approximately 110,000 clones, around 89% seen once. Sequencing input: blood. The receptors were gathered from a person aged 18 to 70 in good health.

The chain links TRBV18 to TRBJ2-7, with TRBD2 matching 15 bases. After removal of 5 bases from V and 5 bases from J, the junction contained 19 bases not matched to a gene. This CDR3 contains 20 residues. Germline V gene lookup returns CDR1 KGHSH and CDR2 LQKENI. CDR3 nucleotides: TGTGCCAGCTCAGCCCGCTCGACTGTGGGACTAGCGGGGGGCTGGCACGAGCAGTACTTC. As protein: CASSARSTVGLAGGWHEQYF.

In nucleotides, the CDR3 is TGTGCCAGCAGTCTTTGGGGGGGAAACACTGAAGCTTTCTTT. Protein sequence: CASSLWGGNTEAFF. The chain recombines TRBV28 with TRBJ1-1, with D possibly being TRBD1 (5 bases). Trimming shortened V by 5 bases and J by 2 bases, and 12 bases separated the two germline ends. Germline CDR1 is MDHEN and CDR2 is SYDVKM. The CDR3 loop spans 14 amino acids.

CDR3 region: CATSRDRGGSQPQHF. In DNA, the CDR3 is TGTGCCACCAGCAGAGATCGGGGTGGTAGTCAGCCCCAGCATTTT. V and J are TRBV15 and TRBJ1-5, with D unclear. Trimming pared 0 bases from V and 6 bases from J, leaving 12 bases between. The CDR3 has 15 residues. Germline V gene sequence: CDR1 LNHNV, CDR2 YYDKDF (reference sequence).

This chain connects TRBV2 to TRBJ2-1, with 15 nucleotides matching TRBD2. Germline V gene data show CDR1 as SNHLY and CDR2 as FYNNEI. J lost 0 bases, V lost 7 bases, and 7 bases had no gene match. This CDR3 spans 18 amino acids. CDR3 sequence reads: CASTSLGLAGGSYNEQFF. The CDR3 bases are TGTGCCAGCACGTCTTTGGGACTAGCGGGGGGCTCCTACAATGAGCAGTTCTTC.

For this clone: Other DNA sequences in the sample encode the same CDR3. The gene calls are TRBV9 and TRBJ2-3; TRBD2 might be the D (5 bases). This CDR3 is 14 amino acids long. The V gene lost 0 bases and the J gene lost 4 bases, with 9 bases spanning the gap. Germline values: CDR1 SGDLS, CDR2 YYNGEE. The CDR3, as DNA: TGTGCCAGCAGCGTAGAACGGGGTCCAGATACGCAGTATTTT. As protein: CASSVERGPDTQYF.

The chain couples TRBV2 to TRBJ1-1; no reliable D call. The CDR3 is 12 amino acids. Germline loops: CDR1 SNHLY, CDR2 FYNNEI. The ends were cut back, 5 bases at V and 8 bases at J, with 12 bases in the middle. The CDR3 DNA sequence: TGTGCCAGCAGTACATTAGGGTCCGAAGCTTTCTTT. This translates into CASSTLGSEAFF. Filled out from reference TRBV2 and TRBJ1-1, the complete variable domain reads EPEVTQTPSHQVTQMGQEVILRCVPISNHLYFYWYRQILGQKVEFLVSFYNNEISEKSEIFDDQFSVERPDGSNFTLKIRSTKLEDSAMYFCASSTLGSEAFFGQGTRLTVV.

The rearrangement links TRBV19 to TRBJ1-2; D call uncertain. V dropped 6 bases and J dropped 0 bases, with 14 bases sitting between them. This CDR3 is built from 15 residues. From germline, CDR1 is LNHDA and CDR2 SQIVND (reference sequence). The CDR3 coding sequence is TGTGCCAGTAGCCAGGCAGGAACCACTAACTATGGCTACACCTTC. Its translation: CASSQAGTTNYGYTF.

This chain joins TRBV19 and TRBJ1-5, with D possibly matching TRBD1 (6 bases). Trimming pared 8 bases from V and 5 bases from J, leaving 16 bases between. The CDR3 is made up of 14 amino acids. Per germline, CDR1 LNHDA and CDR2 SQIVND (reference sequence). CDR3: CASEAGVSDQPQHF. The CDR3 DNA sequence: TGTGCCAGTGAGGCAGGGGTATCGGATCAGCCCCAGCATTTT.

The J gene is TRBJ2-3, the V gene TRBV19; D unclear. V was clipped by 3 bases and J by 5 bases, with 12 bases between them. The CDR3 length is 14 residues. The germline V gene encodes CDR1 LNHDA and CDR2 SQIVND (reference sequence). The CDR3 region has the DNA TGTGCCAGTAGTATCGGTCTAGAGGAAGATACGCAGTATTTT. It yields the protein CASSIGLEEDTQYF.

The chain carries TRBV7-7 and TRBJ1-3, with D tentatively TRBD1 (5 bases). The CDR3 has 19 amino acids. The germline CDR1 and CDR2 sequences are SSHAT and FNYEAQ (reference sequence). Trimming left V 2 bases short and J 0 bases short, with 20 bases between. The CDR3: CASSLPLRQQVTSGNTIYF. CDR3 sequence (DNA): TGTGCCAGCAGCTTACCTTTACGCCAACAGGTTACCTCTGGAAACACCATATATTTT.

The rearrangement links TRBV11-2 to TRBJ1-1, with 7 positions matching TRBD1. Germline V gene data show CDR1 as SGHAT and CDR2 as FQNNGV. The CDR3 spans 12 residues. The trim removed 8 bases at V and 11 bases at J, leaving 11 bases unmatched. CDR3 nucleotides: TGTGCCAGCGGCCAGGAGACAGGGCTGGCTTTCTTT. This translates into CASGQETGLAFF.

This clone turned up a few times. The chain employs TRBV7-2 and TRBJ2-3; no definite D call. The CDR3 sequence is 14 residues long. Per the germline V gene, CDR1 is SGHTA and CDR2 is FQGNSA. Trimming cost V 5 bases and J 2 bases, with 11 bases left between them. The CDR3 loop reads CASSLKWDTDTQYF. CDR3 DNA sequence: TGTGCCAGCAGCCTCAAGTGGGACACAGATACGCAGTATTTT.

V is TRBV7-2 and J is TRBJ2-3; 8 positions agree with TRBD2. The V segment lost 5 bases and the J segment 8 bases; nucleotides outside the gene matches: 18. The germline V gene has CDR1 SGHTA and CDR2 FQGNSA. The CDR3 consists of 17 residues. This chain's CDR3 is CASSPGSGRGDEGTQYF. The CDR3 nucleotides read TGTGCCAGCAGCCCCGGTTCGGGGCGGGGGGACGAGGGTACGCAGTATTTT.

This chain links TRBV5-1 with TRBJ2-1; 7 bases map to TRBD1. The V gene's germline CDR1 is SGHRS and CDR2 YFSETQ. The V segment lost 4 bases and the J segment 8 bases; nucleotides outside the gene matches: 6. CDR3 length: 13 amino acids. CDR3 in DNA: TGCGCCAGCAGCATAGGGACAGACGATGAGCAGTTCTTC. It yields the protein CASSIGTDDEQFF.

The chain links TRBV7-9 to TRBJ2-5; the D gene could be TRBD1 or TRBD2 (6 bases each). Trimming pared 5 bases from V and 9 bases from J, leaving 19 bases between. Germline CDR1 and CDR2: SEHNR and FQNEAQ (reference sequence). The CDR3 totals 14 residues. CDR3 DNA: TGTGCCAGCAGCCAGACATCGGGGGCAGGGGCCCAGTACTTC. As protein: CASSQTSGAGAQYF.

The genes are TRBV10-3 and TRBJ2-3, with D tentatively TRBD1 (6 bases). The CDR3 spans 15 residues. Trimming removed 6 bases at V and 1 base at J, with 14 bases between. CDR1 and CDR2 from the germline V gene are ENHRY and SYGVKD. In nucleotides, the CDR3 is TGTGCCATCAGAGCCTCCAGGGGAGGCACAGATACGCAGTATTTT. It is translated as CAIRASRGGTDTQYF.

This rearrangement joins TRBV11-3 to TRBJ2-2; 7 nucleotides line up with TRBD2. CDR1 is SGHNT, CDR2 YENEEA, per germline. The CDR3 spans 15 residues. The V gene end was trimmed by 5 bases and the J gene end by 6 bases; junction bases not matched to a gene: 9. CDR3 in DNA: TGTGCCAGCAGCCCTAAAGAGGGGAGGGCCGGGGAGCTGTTTTTT. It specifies CASSPKEGRAGELFF.

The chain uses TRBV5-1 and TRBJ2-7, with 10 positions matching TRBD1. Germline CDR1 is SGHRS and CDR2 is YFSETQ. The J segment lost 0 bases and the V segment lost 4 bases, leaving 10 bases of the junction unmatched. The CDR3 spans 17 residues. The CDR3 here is CASSPSWGTGDSYEQYF. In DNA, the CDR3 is TGCGCCAGCAGCCCTTCCTGGGGGACAGGGGACTCCTACGAGCAGTACTTC.

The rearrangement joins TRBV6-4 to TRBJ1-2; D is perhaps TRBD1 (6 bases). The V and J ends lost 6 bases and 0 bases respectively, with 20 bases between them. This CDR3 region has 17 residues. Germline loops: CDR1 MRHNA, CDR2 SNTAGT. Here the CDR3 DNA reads TGTGCCAGCAGACCCCTGGGGGGGCGTTTTTCTAACTATGGCTACACCTTC. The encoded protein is CASRPLGGRFSNYGYTF.

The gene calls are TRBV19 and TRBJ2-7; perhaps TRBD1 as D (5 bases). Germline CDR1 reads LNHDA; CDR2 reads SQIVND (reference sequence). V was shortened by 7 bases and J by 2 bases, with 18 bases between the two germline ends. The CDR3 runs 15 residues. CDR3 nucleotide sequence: TGTGCCAGTATGGAACAGGCGCGAGATCCCTACGAGCAGTACTTC. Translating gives CASMEQARDPYEQYF.

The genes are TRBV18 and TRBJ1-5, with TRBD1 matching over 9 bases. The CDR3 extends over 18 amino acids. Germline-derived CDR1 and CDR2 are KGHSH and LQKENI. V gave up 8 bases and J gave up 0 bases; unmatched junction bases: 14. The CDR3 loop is CASPWGRQGVDSNQPQHF. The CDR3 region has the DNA TGTGCCAGCCCTTGGGGTCGACAGGGGGTCGATAGCAATCAGCCCCAGCATTTT.

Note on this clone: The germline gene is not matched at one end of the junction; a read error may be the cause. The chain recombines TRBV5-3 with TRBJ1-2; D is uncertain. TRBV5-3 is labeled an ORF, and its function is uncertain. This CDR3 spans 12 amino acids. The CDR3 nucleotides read TGTGCCAGCAGCTTTAAACACACCAGCTACACCTTC. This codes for CASSFKHTSYTF.

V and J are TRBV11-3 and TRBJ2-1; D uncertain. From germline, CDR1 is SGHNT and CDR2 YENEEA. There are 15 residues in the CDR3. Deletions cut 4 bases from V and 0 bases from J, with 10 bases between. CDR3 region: CASSSGSSSYNEQFF. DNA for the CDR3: TGTGCCAGCAGCTCAGGCTCGAGCTCCTACAATGAGCAGTTCTTC.

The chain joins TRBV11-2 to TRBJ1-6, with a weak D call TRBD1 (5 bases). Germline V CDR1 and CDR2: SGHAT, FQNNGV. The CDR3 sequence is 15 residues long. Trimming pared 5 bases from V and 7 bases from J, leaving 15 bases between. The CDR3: CASSPGGGGNSPLHF. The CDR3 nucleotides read TGTGCCAGCAGCCCTGGTGGGGGTGGAAATTCACCCCTCCACTTT.

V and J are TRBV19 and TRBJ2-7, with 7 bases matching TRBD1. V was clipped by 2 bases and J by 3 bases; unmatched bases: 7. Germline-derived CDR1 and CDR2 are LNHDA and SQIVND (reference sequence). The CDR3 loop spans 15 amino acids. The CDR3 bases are TGTGCCAGTAGTATATCCTCAGGGGGAATCTACGAGCAGTACTTC. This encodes CASSISSGGIYEQYF.